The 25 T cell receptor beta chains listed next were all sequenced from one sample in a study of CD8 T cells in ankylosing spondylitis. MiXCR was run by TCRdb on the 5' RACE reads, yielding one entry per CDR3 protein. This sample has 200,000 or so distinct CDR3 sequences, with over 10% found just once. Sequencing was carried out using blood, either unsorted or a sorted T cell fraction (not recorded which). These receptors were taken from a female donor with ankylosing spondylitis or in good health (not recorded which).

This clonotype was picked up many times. Here the CDR3 DNA reads TGTGCCAGCAGCCTAGGGTACAGGGGGCTGAGAGACATTCAGTACTTC. Translation: CASSLGYRGLRDIQYF. The rearrangement joins TRBV14 to TRBJ2-4; 9 positions match TRBD1. Germline CDR1 reads SGHDN; CDR2 reads FVKESK. The CDR3 loop spans 16 amino acids. Losses at the gene ends were 4 bases for V and 8 bases for J; bases not matched to a gene: 12. The variable domain in full, completed from reference TRBV14 and TRBJ2-4, reads EAGVTQFPSHSVIEKGQTVTLRCDPISGHDNLYWYRRVMGKEIKFLLHFVKESKQDESGMPNNRFLAERTGGTYSTLKVQPAELEDSGVYFCASSLGYRGLRDIQYFGAGTRLSVL.

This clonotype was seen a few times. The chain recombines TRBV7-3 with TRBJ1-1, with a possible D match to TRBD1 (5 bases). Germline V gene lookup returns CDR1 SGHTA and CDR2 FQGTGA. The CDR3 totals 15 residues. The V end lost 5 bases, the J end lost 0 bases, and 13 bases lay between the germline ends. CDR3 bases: TGTGCCAGCAGCCGCGACAGCAGCATGAACACTGAAGCTTTCTTT. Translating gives CASSRDSSMNTEAFF.

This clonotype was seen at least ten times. The CDR3 here is CASSMGFTVEQYF. Written as DNA, the CDR3 is TGTGCCAGTAGTATGGGGTTCACGGTCGAGCAGTACTTC. J is TRBJ2-7 and V is TRBV19; unclear D gene. The CDR3 has 13 amino acids. Trimming took off 3 bases at V and 6 bases at J, with 12 bases between the two ends. Germline V lookup: CDR1 LNHDA, CDR2 SQIVND (reference sequence).

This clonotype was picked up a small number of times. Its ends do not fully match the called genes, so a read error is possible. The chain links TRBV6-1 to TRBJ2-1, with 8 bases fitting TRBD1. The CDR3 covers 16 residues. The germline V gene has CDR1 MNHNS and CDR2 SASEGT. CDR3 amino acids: CASSSRPGGSHNEQFF. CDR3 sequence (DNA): TGTGCCAGCTCCTCCCGTCCAGGGGGCTCCCACAATGAGCAGTTCTTC.

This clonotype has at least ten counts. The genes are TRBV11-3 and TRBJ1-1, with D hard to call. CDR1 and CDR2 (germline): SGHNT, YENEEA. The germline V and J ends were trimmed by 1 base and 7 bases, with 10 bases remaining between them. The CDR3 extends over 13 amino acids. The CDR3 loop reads CASSLVGQREAFF. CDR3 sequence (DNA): TGTGCCAGCAGCTTAGTCGGTCAGCGTGAAGCTTTCTTT.

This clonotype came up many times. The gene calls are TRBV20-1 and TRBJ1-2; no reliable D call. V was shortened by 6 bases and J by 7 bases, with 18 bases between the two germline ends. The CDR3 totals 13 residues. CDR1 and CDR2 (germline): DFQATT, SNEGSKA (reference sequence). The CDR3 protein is CSAIDAGKGGYTF. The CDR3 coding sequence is TGCAGTGCCATAGACGCCGGGAAGGGTGGCTACACCTTC.

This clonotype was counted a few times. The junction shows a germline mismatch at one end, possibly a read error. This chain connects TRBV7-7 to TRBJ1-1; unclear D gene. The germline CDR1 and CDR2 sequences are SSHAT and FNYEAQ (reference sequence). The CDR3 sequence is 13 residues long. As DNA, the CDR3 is TGTGCTAGCAGCCTCAGTGAGAACACTGAAGCTTTCTTT. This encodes CASSLSENTEAFF.

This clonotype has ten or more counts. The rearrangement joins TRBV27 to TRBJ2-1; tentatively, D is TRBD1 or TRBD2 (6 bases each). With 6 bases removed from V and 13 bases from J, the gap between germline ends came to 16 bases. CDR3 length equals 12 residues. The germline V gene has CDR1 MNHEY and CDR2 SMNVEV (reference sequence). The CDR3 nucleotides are TGTGCCAGCAGCCCAATGGGCGGGACACAGTTCTTC. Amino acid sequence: CASSPMGGTQFF.

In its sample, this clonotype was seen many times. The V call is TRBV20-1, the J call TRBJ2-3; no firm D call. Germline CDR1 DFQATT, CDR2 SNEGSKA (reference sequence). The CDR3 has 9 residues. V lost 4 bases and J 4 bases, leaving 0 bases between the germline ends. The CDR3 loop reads CSATDTQYF. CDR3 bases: TGCAGTGCTACAGATACGCAGTATTTT.

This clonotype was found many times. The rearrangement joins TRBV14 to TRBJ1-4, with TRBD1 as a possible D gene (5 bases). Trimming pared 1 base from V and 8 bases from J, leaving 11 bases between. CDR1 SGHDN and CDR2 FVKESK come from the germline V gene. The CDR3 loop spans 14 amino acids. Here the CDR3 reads CASSQGQSGEKLFF. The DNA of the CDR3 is TGTGCCAGCAGCCAAGGACAGAGCGGCGAAAAACTGTTTTTT.

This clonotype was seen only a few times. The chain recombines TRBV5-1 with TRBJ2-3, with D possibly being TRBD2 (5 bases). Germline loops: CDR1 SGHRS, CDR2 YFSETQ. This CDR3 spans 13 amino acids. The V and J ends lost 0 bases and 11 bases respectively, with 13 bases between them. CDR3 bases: TGCGCCAGCAGCTTGGCCCCGAGTGAGGGGCAGTATTTT. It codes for CASSLAPSEGQYF.

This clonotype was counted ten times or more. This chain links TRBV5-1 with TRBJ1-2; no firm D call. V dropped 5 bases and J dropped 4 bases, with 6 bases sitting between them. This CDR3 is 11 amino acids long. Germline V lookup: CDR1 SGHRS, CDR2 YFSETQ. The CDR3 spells CASSNSYGYTF. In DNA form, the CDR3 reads TGCGCCAGCAGTAACAGCTATGGCTACACCTTC.

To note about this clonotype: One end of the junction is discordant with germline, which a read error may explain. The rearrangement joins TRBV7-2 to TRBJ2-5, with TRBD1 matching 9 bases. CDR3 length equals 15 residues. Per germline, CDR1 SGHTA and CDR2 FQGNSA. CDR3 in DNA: TGTGCCAACAGCTCAAAGATGACAGGGGGAGAGACCCAGTACTTC. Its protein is CANSSKMTGGETQYF.

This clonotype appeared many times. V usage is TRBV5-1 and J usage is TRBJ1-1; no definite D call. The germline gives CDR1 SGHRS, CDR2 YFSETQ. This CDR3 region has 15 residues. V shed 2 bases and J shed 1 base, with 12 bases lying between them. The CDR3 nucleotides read TGCGCCAGCAGCTTTGTATTAACACCGAACACTGAAGCTTTCTTT. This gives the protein CASSFVLTPNTEAFF. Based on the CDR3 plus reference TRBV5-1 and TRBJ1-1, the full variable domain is KAGVTQTPRYLIKTRGQQVTLSCSPISGHRSVSWYQQTPGQGLQFLFEYFSETQRNKGNFPGRFSGRQFSNSRSEMNVSTLELGDSALYLCASSFVLTPNTEAFFGQGTRLTVV.

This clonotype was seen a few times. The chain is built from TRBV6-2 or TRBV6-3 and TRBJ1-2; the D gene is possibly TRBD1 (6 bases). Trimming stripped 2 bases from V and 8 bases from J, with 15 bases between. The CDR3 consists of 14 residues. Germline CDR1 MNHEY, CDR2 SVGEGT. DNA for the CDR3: TGTGCCAGCAGTTACAATGGCAGGGGAAGAGGCTACACCTTC. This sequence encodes CASSYNGRGRGYTF.

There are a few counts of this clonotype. CDR3 nucleotides: TGTGCCAGCAGCCAAGTTTCCCACGAGCAGTACTTC. This codes for CASSQVSHEQYF. This chain connects TRBV3-1 to TRBJ2-7; D call uncertain. This CDR3 is 12 amino acids long. Germline-derived CDR1 and CDR2 are LGHDT and YNNKEL (reference sequence). V lost 1 base to trimming and J lost 5 bases, with 6 bases between them.

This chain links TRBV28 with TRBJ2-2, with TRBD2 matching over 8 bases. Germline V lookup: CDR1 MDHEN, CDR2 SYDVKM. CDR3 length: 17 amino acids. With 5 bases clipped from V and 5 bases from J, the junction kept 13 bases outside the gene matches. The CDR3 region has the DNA TGTGCCAGCAGTCCTCCCTGGGGAGCGGGAGAGACCGGGGAGCTGTTTTTT. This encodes CASSPPWGAGETGELFF.

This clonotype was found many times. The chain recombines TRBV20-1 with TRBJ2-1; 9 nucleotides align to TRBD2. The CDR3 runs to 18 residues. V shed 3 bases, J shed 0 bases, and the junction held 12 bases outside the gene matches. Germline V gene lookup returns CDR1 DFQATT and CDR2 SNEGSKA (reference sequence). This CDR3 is CSARGSGSSESSYNEQFF. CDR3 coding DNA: TGCAGTGCTAGGGGTAGCGGGAGTTCCGAAAGCTCCTACAATGAGCAGTTCTTC.

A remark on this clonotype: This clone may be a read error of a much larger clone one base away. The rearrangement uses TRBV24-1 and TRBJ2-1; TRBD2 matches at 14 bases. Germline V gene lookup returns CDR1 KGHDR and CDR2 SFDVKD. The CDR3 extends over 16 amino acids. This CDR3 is CATSGTSGRTYNEQSF. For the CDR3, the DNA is TGTGCCACCAGTGGGACTAGCGGGAGGACCTACAATGAGCAGTCCTTC.

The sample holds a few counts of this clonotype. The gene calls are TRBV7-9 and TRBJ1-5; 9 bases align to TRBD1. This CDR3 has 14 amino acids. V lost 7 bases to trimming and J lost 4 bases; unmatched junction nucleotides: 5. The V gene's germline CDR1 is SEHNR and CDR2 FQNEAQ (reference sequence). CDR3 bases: TGTGCCAGCACGACAGGGGGGACTAATCAGCCCCAGCATTTT. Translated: CASTTGGTNQPQHF.

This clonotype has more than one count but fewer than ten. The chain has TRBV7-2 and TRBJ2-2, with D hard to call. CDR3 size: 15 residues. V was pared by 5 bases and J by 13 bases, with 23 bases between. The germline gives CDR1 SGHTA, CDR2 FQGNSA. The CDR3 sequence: CASSPYRVGQTGLFF. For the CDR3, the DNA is TGTGCCAGCAGCCCGTACCGTGTGGGTCAAACCGGGCTGTTTTTT.

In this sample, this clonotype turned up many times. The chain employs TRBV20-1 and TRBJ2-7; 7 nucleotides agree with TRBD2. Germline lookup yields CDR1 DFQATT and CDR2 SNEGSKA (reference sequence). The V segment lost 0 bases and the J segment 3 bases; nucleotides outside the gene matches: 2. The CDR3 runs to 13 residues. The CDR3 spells CSARELAFYEQYF. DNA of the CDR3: TGCAGTGCTAGAGAACTAGCGTTCTACGAGCAGTACTTC.

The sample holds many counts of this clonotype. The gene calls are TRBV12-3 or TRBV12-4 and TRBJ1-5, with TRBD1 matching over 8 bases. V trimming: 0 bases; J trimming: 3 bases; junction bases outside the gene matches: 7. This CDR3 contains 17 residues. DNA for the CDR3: TGTGCCAGCAGTTTAGCGCTCCCGGGACAGGCCAATCAGCCCCAGCATTTT. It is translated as CASSLALPGQANQPQHF.

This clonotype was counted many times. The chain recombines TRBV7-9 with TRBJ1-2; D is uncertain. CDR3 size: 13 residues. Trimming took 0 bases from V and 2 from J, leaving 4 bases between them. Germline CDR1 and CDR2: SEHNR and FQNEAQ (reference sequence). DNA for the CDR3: TGTGCCAGCAGCTTAGCAGGGAACTATGGCTACACCTTC. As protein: CASSLAGNYGYTF.

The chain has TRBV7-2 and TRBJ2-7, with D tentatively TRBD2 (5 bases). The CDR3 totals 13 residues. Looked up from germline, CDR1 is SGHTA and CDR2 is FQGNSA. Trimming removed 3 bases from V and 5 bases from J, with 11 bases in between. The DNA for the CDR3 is TGTGCCAGCAGCTTCCAATGGGGAGACGAGCAGTACTTC. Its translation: CASSFQWGDEQYF.